These 2 T cell receptor beta chains were all obtained from the same sample, sequenced in a study of T cell responses to AZD1222 COVID-19 vaccine. Assay used: immunoSEQ multiplex PCR; TCRdb lists only in-frame clones, some missing. The sample comprises about 44,000 clones, over 80% of which are singletons, and 40% to 65% rests with the top ten. The source was peripheral blood, collected on day 0 of AZD1222 vaccination. The receptors stem from an adult in good health.

V is TRBV28 and J is TRBJ1-2; D is perhaps TRBD1 (5 bases). V was pared by 6 bases and J by 4 bases, with 18 bases between. The CDR3 is 15 residues long. Germline CDR1 is MDHEN and CDR2 is SYDVKM. CDR3 sequence: CASSSPDGTVYGYTF. CDR3 coding DNA: TGTGCCAGCAGCTCACCGGACGGGACCGTCTATGGCTACACCTTC.

The chain joins TRBV4-3 to TRBJ1-2; D gene ambiguous. This CDR3 is built from 15 residues. V was trimmed by 0 bases and J by 4 bases, leaving 12 bases between them. Germline V gene lookup returns CDR1 LGHNA and CDR2 YSLEER. The CDR3 sequence is CASSQDPTGTYGYTF. The DNA of the CDR3 is TGCGCCAGCAGCCAAGACCCCACGGGAACCTATGGCTACACCTTC.